This TCR beta chain was captured in a study of follicular helper T cells after annual influenza vaccination (dated by TCRdb to 2016 to 2017). Context from the whole study: After each seasonal influenza vaccination, blood was collected on days 0, 7 and 28. Samples from 2013-2014 were cryopreserved, whereas samples from about 2015 were processed immediately after collection. Some subjects were followed across successive annual vaccinations spanning the 2013-2014, 2014-2015 and 2015-2016 seasons to study recall of cTfh clones. One week after vaccination, a second recruited cohort of roughly 11 subjects (Table S1) displayed a similar ICOS+CD38+ cTfh response. Multi-year samples were available for six subjects, with four spanning two vaccination seasons and two spanning three seasons.

In light of the paper, this sample's time point label describes: 2014-2015 season, pre-vaccination. Adults received seasonal inactivated influenza vaccine (Fluvarix), and TCRB sequencing tracked sorted blood CD4 subsets before and after vaccination. Subjects were considered eligible if community-dwelling and if influenza vaccine had not been received in the prior 6 months. Exclusions included influenza vaccine contraindications, substance abuse, HIV/AIDS, active malignancy, immunomodulatory medication and active illness such as respiratory infection. At each time point, somewhere between roughly 40 and 110 mL of blood was taken. Non-naive CD4+CXCR5+PD-1+ cells were defined as circulating Tfh and were sorted into two fractions, ICOS+CD38+ and ICOS-CD38-. PBMC were isolated using Ficoll-Paque PLUS or SepMate separation. Before DNA extraction, cell subsets were sorted from PBMC on a BD FACS Aria. A word on this clone: Which antigen it targets is not known. No qualities accompany the bases; no much larger clone lies one base away.

Spanning cysteine to phenylalanine, the CDR3 consists of 17 amino acids. The DNA shown is the 51-base CDR3, in frame from base 1. According to the germline V gene, CDR1 reads SGHVS and CDR2 reads FQNEAQ. V ends up 2 bases short and J 3 bases short, with an unmatched junction base count of 12. Points the paper makes about the study in general: Successive annual vaccinations recalled a recurring oligoclonal ICOS+CD38+ cTfh response that included tetramer and AIM influenza-specific clonotypes. Day 7 ICOS+CD38+ clones were most often found later in ICOS-CD38- cTfh, suggesting that subset may serve as a memory reservoir. Productive TCRB sequences were recovered from only roughly 9-23% of analyzed cells, so rare clonotypes could not be sampled. ICOS+CD38+ cTfh clonality correlated with the frequency of that population, and its change correlated with the change in circulating plasmablast frequency.

Receptors were amplified or captured by the immunoSEQ multiplex PCR assay. Adaptive Biotechnologies carried out TCRB amplification, library preparation, sequencing and preliminary bioinformatics at Survey level resolution. TCRB sequencing used multiplex PCR amplification of genomic DNA from sorted cTfh populations. The authors' analysis ran thus. In R, clonality was calculated as 1 minus the normalized Shannon entropy, and the Gini index was computed using the R package ineq. Overlap score was the summed counts of shared sequences divided by total counts of all sequences in both compared samples. Fisher's exact test, with an assumed theoretical repertoire of 10^7 TCRB sequences, was used to assess the significance of shared clonotypes. Sourced from immuneACCESS, this table was stored by TCRdb with only in-frame sequences that have V and J called. A share of the clones is absent; for the studies checked, an unresolved V gene accounts for under half, and the remainder has no known explanation. Clone size and V and J calls were adopted from that table, with D and trimming inferred from the DNA. Here the sample has 28,000 or so clones; around 80% occur a single time. Around 1.2% of the sample rests with the top ten.

This clonotype was obtained from an adult who received the influenza vaccine. The chain is encoded by TRBV7-8 joined to TRBJ2-7; the junction holds 8 bases that match TRBD2. The input for sequencing was CXCR5+ CD38- circulating T follicular helper cells from blood, taken on the day of influenza vaccination. What the cell subset or site label conveys for this sample: circulating Tfh, non-naive CD4+CXCR5+PD-1+ (ICOS+CD38+ or ICOS-CD38-). The CDR3 region: CASSLSPSGSMIYEQYF. The bases are TGTGCCAGCAGCTTATCCCCCAGCGGGAGTATGATCTACGAGCAGTACTTC.